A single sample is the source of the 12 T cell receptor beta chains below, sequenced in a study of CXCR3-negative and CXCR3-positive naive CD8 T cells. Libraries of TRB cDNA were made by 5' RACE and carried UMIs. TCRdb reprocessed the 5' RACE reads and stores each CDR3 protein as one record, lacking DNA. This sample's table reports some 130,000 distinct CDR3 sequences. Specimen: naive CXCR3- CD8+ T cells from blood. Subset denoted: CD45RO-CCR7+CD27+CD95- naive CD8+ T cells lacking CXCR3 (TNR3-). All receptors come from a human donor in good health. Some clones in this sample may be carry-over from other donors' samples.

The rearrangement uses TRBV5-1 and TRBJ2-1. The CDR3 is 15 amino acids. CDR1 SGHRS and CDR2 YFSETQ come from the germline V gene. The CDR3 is CASSFDTSSYNEQFF.

CDR3 region: CASSSNHPRTGTYNEQFF. The V call is TRBV28, the J call TRBJ2-1; TCRdb's D call, TRBD1, is unchecked because there is no DNA. Germline assignment: CDR1 MDHEN and CDR2 SYDVKM. This CDR3 has 18 residues.

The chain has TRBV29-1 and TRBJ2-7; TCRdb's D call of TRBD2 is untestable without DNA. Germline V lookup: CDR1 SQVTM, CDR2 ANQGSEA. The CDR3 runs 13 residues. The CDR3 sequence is CSVLEGGAYEQYF.

The CDR3 spells CASSLSGSVNEQFF. The rearrangement links TRBV5-1 to TRBJ2-1; TCRdb outputs TRBD2, but without DNA this stays unchecked. Germline CDR1 and CDR2: SGHRS and YFSETQ. This CDR3 comprises 14 residues.

CDR3 sequence: CASGQGAQGYEQYF. The chain has TRBV27 and TRBJ2-7; TCRdb indicates TRBD1, and absent DNA this call remains unverified. Germline V gene data show CDR1 as MNHEY and CDR2 as SMNVEV (reference sequence). The CDR3 spans 14 residues.

The CDR3 loop is CASSVPGQPGGETQYF. The chain carries TRBV28 and TRBJ2-5; TCRdb returns TRBD1, unconfirmable since there is no DNA. This CDR3 is built from 16 residues. From germline, CDR1 is MDHEN and CDR2 SYDVKM.

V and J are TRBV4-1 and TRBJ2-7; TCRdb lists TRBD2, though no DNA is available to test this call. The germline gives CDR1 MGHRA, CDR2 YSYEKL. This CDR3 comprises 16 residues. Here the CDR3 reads CASSQVGGVSAYEQYF.

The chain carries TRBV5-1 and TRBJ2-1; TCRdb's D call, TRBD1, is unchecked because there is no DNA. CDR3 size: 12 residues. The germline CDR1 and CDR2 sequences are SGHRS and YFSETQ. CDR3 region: CASSFPGPEQFF.

The CDR3 reads CASSPPGNTDEKLFF. V gene TRBV7-9 combines with J gene TRBJ1-4; there is no DNA to check the TCRdb D call of TRBD1. The CDR3 consists of 15 residues. Looked up from germline, CDR1 is SEHNR and CDR2 is FQNEAQ (reference sequence).

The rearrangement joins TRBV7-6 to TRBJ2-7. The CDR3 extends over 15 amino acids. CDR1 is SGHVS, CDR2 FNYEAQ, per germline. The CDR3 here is CASSLEDTDQYEQYF.

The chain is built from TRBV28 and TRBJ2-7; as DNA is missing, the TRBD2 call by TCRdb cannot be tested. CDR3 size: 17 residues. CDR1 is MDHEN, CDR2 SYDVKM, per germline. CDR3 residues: CASSLPTVLAGTYEQYF. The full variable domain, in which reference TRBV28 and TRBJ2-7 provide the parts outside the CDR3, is DVKVTQSSRYLVKRTGEKVFLECVQDMDHENMFWYRQDPGLGLRLIYFSYDVKMKEKGDIPEGYSVSREKKERFSLILESASTNQTSMYLCASSLPTVLAGTYEQYFGPGTRLTVT.

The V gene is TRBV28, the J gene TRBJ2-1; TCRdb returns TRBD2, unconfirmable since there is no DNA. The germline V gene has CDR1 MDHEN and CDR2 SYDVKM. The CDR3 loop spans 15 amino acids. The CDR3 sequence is CASSFPGTEYNEQFF.